The 27 T cell receptor beta chains given below trace back to one sample, sequenced in a study of T cell repertoires in cytomegalovirus infection (dated by TCRdb to between 2018 and 2020). No antigen has been assigned to these receptors. This sample's treatment or condition label indicates: in vitro stimulation with specific CMV peptide epitopes to enrich CMV-specific T cells. Sequenced on an Illumina HiSeq 1500. Starting from the raw public reads, TCRdb applied fastp trimming at Q25, assembled clones with MiXCR and retained in-frame beta chains. Every entry covers one CDR3 protein and lists the most common genes and DNA from its rows. This sample lists approximately 120,000 distinct CDR3 sequences; about 32% were detected once. The ten largest clones capture roughly 50% of the sample. The sample in question was CD8+ T cells from cultured PBMCs, obtained from culture after CMV antigen stimulation. The receptors were sampled from a human donor in good health (CMV status not recorded). Some clones in this sample may be carry-over from other donors' samples.

CDR3 sequence reads: CASSWVHGRAIAKNIQYF. In DNA form, the CDR3 reads TGTGCCAGCAGCTGGGTCCATGGTCGGGCGATAGCCAAAAACATTCAGTACTTC. V is TRBV28 and J is TRBJ2-4; D unclear. The V end was cut by 6 bases, the J end by 0 bases, with 21 bases between. Germline CDR1 and CDR2: MDHEN and SYDVKM. CDR3 length equals 18 residues.

This clonotype was observed a handful of times. The J gene is TRBJ1-1, the V gene TRBV7-2; D remains unclear. The length of the CDR3 is 17 residues. Germline CDR1 SGHTA, CDR2 FQGNSA. Trimming removed 1 base at V and 0 bases at J, with 15 bases between. As DNA, the CDR3 is TGTGCCAGCAGCTTAGGTGTTTCGGGTCAGATGAACACTGAAGCTTTCTTT. Its protein product is CASSLGVSGQMNTEAFF. The whole variable domain, filled in from reference TRBV7-2 and TRBJ1-1, reads GAGVSQSPSNKVTEKGKDVELRCDPISGHTALYWYRQSLGQGLEFLIYFQGNSAPDKSGLPSDRFSAERTGGSVSTLTIQRTQQEDSAVYLCASSLGVSGQMNTEAFFGQGTRLTVV.

The V call is TRBV10-2, the J call TRBJ2-5; 7 bases map to TRBD1. V lost 5 bases and J lost 2; bases outside the gene matches: 2. The germline CDR1 and CDR2 sequences are WSHSY and SAAADI. This CDR3 has 13 residues. For the CDR3, the DNA is TGCGCCAGCAGTAGGACAGGACAAGAGACCCAGTACTTC. The encoded protein is CASSRTGQETQYF.

This clonotype was counted between two and nine times. The gene calls are TRBV12-5 and TRBJ1-1; D gene unclear. CDR1 and CDR2 from the germline V gene are LGHNT and FRNRAP. This CDR3 has 17 residues. The V and J ends lost 0 bases and 1 base respectively, with 15 bases between them. The DNA of the CDR3 is TGTGCTAGTGGTTTGGTCGGGGTGCTACCGGGGAACACTGAAGCTTTCTTT. Protein: CASGLVGVLPGNTEAFF.

The chain joins TRBV6-5 to TRBJ1-2, with D hard to call. The CDR3 sequence is 12 residues long. Between the trimmed V and J ends, which lost 6 bases and 4 bases, there was a span of 9 bases. Germline CDR1 MNHEY, CDR2 SVGAGI. CDR3: CASSPGAYGYTF. In DNA, the CDR3 is TGTGCCAGCAGCCCCGGAGCCTATGGCTACACCTTC.

The rearrangement links TRBV12-3 or TRBV12-4 to TRBJ1-1; no firm D call. The length of the CDR3 is 14 residues. Trimming left V 3 bases short and J 1 base short, with 9 bases between. The CDR3 nucleotides read TGTGCCAGCAGTTTCGCATGGGGGAACACTGAAGCTTTCTTT. This codes for CASSFAWGNTEAFF.

This clonotype was detected a few times. The chain couples TRBV11-2 to TRBJ2-7; D is perhaps TRBD1 or TRBD2 (6 bases each). This CDR3 has 16 residues. In germline, CDR1 is SGHAT, CDR2 FQNNGV. V lost 5 bases and J 4 bases, leaving 21 bases between the germline ends. CDR3 DNA: TGTGCCAGCAGCCCCCCGGGTAGGGGGGCCTTTTACGAGCAGTACTTC. Translating gives CASSPPGRGAFYEQYF.

The chain is built from TRBV2 and TRBJ2-5; D gene unclear. In germline, CDR1 is SNHLY, CDR2 FYNNEI. Trimming took off 2 bases at V and 5 bases at J, with 12 bases between the two ends. This CDR3 has 14 amino acids. For the CDR3, the DNA is TGTGCCAGCAGTGAACCGGGCTCGGGCGAGACCCAGTACTTC. Translating gives CASSEPGSGETQYF.

Ten or more counts support this clonotype. The chain couples TRBV7-6 to TRBJ2-1, with TRBD1 as a possible D gene (6 bases). The CDR3 sequence is 17 residues long. With 6 bases removed from V and 7 bases from J, the gap between germline ends came to 25 bases. Germline V CDR1 and CDR2: SGHVS, FNYEAQ. The CDR3 nucleotides are TGTGCCAGCAGTAAGGGGGTAGCCGGAACCCTTGGAAATGAGCAGTTCTTC. This translates into CASSKGVAGTLGNEQFF.

The genes are TRBV12-3 or TRBV12-4 and TRBJ1-2; 7 bases fit TRBD1. The CDR3 sequence is 14 residues long. J was trimmed by 4 bases and V by 4 bases; bases with no gene match: 6. In nucleotides, the CDR3 is TGTGCCAGCAGTTATGACAGGGACATCTATGGCTACACCTTC. Protein: CASSYDRDIYGYTF.

This clonotype was seen more than once but under ten times. This chain joins TRBV6-6 and TRBJ1-2; D not resolved. This CDR3 has 10 residues. Germline V gene sequence: CDR1 MNHNY, CDR2 SVGAGI (reference sequence). V was shortened by 2 bases and J by 8 bases, with 3 bases between the two germline ends. The CDR3 here is CASSYGGYTF. In DNA form, the CDR3 reads TGTGCCAGCAGTTACGGCGGCTACACCTTC.

The chain is built from TRBV6-6 and TRBJ2-7; D may be TRBD1 or TRBD2 (5 bases each). The V and J ends lost 0 bases and 3 bases respectively, with 12 bases between them. The CDR3 covers 15 residues. Germline CDR1 and CDR2: MNHNY and SVGAGI (reference sequence). This chain's CDR3 is CASSYSNLGVYEQYF. In DNA form, the CDR3 reads TGTGCCAGCAGTTACTCTAACCTGGGGGTCTACGAGCAGTACTTC.

V and J are TRBV7-3 and TRBJ1-2, with a tentative D call TRBD1 (6 bases). Between the trimmed V and J ends, which lost 7 bases and 1 base, there was a span of 25 bases. This CDR3 comprises 18 residues. CDR1 and CDR2 from the germline V gene are SGHTA and FQGTGA. As DNA, the CDR3 is TGTGCCAGCACTCCCCTCGCGGGGGGGCCGTCGTTTAACTATGGCTACACCTTC. Translated, it gives CASTPLAGGPSFNYGYTF.

In this sample, this clonotype turned up a few times. The chain employs TRBV12-3 or TRBV12-4 and TRBJ2-1, with TRBD2 matching 11 bases. There are 16 residues in the CDR3. V lost 5 bases and J lost 6; bases outside the gene matches: 9. The CDR3 loop reads CASSPLSSGGINEQFF. The CDR3 DNA reads TGTGCCAGCAGTCCTCTGTCTAGCGGGGGGATCAATGAGCAGTTCTTC.

The chain employs TRBV28 and TRBJ2-3, with D perhaps matching TRBD2 (6 bases). The V gene's germline CDR1 is MDHEN and CDR2 SYDVKM. The CDR3 is 15 residues long. Trimming stripped 2 bases from V and 2 bases from J, with 11 bases between. The CDR3 DNA reads as TGTGCCAGCAGTTTACAGGGACTCACCACAGATACGCAGTATTTT. Its translation is CASSLQGLTTDTQYF.

The chain recombines TRBV7-9 with TRBJ1-2; tentative D call: TRBD1 (6 bases). V lost 1 base, J lost 4 bases, and 13 bases lay in between. CDR3 size: 15 residues. CDR1 is SEHNR and CDR2 is FQNEAQ in the germline V gene (reference sequence). CDR3 sequence reads: CASSLEGGPSYGYTF. The CDR3 bases are TGTGCCAGCAGCTTAGAGGGGGGGCCAAGCTATGGCTACACCTTC.

This clonotype was seen ten or more times. The rearrangement uses TRBV7-9 and TRBJ1-2; possible D gene TRBD1, 5 bases. CDR1 is SEHNR, CDR2 FQNEAQ, per germline (reference sequence). Trimming pared 6 bases from V and 7 bases from J, leaving 15 bases between. This CDR3 contains 13 residues. Here the CDR3 DNA reads TGTGCCAGCAGTCTCCCCAGGGCGGGTGGCTACACCTTC. Translated: CASSLPRAGGYTF.

The rearrangement joins TRBV25-1 to TRBJ2-7; 7 nucleotides align to TRBD2. This CDR3 has 16 residues. Germline V gene lookup returns CDR1 MGHDK and CDR2 SYGVNS. J lost 0 bases, V lost 1 base, and 6 bases had no gene match. CDR3 coding DNA: TGTGCCAGCAGTGAATCCCAGCGGGGTCCCTCCTACGAGCAGTACTTC. Amino acid sequence: CASSESQRGPSYEQYF.

The chain recombines TRBV14 with TRBJ2-1; tentative D call: TRBD2 (6 bases). The CDR3 has 15 residues. Trimming took off 1 base at V and 0 bases at J, with 7 bases between the two ends. The germline V gene has CDR1 SGHDN and CDR2 FVKESK. As DNA, the CDR3 is TGTGCCAGCAGCCAAGGCGGGGCCTCCTACAATGAGCAGTTCTTC. This sequence encodes CASSQGGASYNEQFF.

The V gene is TRBV7-3, the J gene TRBJ2-3; TRBD2 is a possible D gene (7 bases). The CDR3 extends over 17 amino acids. Trimming took off 2 bases at V and 4 bases at J, with 19 bases between the two ends. The germline V gene encodes CDR1 SGHTA and CDR2 FQGTGA. The CDR3 DNA follows: TGTGCCAGCAGCTTACCCCGGGCGGGGGCCAGCGCAGATACGCAGTATTTT. Translated: CASSLPRAGASADTQYF.

The chain employs TRBV27 and TRBJ2-1; TRBD2 matches 9 bases. The CDR3 length is 20 residues. Trimming at V came to 3 bases and at J to 0 bases, leaving 15 bases not matched to a gene. Germline V gene lookup returns CDR1 MNHEY and CDR2 SMNVEV (reference sequence). This CDR3 reads CASSLEYGLAGISSYNEQFF. In DNA form, the CDR3 reads TGTGCCAGCAGTTTGGAGTATGGGCTAGCGGGGATAAGCTCCTACAATGAGCAGTTCTTC.

There are a few counts of this clonotype. The genes are TRBV6-1 and TRBJ2-3; D is ambiguous. The CDR3 extends over 14 amino acids. Germline loops: CDR1 MNHNS, CDR2 SASEGT. V lost 5 bases and J 0 bases, leaving 9 bases between the germline ends. The CDR3 coding sequence is TGTGCCAGCAGTCCCGAACTTAGCACAGATACGCAGTATTTT. Protein sequence: CASSPELSTDTQYF.

J is TRBJ2-1 and V is TRBV6-1; D is perhaps TRBD1 (6 bases). This CDR3 contains 15 residues. The germline V gene encodes CDR1 MNHNS and CDR2 SASEGT. The V and J ends lost 6 bases and 4 bases respectively, with 16 bases between them. The CDR3 sequence: CASRRPGHGYNEQFF. In DNA form, the CDR3 reads TGTGCCAGCAGGAGACCGGGACACGGGTACAATGAGCAGTTCTTC.

This clonotype was picked up a small number of times. V usage is TRBV28 and J usage is TRBJ2-5, with a possible D match to TRBD2 (6 bases). CDR1 MDHEN and CDR2 SYDVKM come from the germline V gene. The ends were cut back, 6 bases at V and 4 bases at J, with 18 bases in the middle. The CDR3 length is 15 residues. The CDR3 loop reads CASSDNRGFGETQYF. CDR3 coding DNA: TGTGCCAGCAGCGATAACCGGGGGTTCGGAGAGACCCAGTACTTC.

The gene calls are TRBV9 and TRBJ2-3, with 9 bases that match TRBD2. This CDR3 region has 19 residues. Germline CDR1 is SGDLS and CDR2 is YYNGEE. The V segment lost 2 bases and the J segment 4 bases; nucleotides outside the gene matches: 17. CDR3 region: CASSVSRVAGDFFPDTQYF. CDR3 DNA: TGTGCCAGCAGCGTTTCTCGAGTAGCGGGGGACTTCTTCCCAGATACGCAGTATTTT.

This clonotype occurred a few times. The chain employs TRBV13 and TRBJ2-7; TRBD2 is a possible D gene (5 bases). The length of the CDR3 is 13 residues. Germline CDR1 and CDR2: PRHDT and FYEKMQ (reference sequence). V was cut by 5 bases and J by 4 bases, with 12 bases left in between. The CDR3 reads CASSPQGRYEQYF. CDR3 sequence (DNA): TGTGCCAGCAGCCCGCAAGGGAGATACGAGCAGTACTTC.

This clonotype was seen more than once but under ten times. The rearrangement joins TRBV28 to TRBJ2-5; 10 nucleotides line up with TRBD1. This CDR3 is 15 amino acids long. Trimming took 7 bases from V and 1 from J; bases not matched to a gene: 6. CDR1 and CDR2 from the germline V gene are MDHEN and SYDVKM. This CDR3 reads CASTKGQGPQETQYF. The CDR3, as DNA: TGTGCCAGCACCAAGGGACAGGGGCCCCAAGAGACCCAGTACTTC. The entire variable domain, with the rest obtained from reference TRBV28 and TRBJ2-5, is as follows: DVKVTQSSRYLVKRTGEKVFLECVQDMDHENMFWYRQDPGLGLRLIYFSYDVKMKEKGDIPEGYSVSREKKERFSLILESASTNQTSMYLCASTKGQGPQETQYFGPGTRLLVL.